This T cell receptor beta chain is from a study of blood T cell repertoires in COVID-19. Background on the study: Samples representing acute and convalescent COVID-19 were sourced from the United States, Italy and Spain. The analysed material was cDNA or gDNA that came from T cells, B-cell-depleted T cells, or PBMCs.

As handled by the study authors: How many nucleated cells were present was estimated from reference gene primer amplification. Produced via immunoSEQ multiplex PCR; TCRdb's table is partial and in-frame only. The V and J calls and clone size are taken from that table; D and trimming were inferred from the DNA. The top ten hold less than 2.5% of the sample, which has around 300,000 clones, around nine tenths seen once. V lost 3 bases, J lost 3 bases, and 7 bases lay in between. This CDR3 region has 13 residues. Germline V gene sequence: CDR1 SGHNT, CDR2 YENEEA. This clonotype was obtained from a man in his fifties with acute or convalescent COVID-19. The sequenced material came from peripheral blood. V is TRBV11-3 and J is TRBJ2-3; D unclear. The DNA of the CDR3 is TGTGCCAGCAGCTTTGTTCAGACAGATACGCAGTATTTT. Protein product: CASSFVQTDTQYF.